Listed below are T cell receptor beta chains from one sample, sequenced in a study of neurological immune-mediated disorders. TCRdb re-derived calls from the 5' RACE reads in MiXCR, one entry per CDR3 protein. The data hold 18,000 or so distinct CDR3 sequences, with roughly 10% observed a single time. The sample taken for sequencing was CD8+ T cells from blood. Receptors were obtained from a woman aged 50 to 65 in good health. Both conserved end residues are part of each CDR3. D genes are given only for firm matches. Only part of the rows carry a size: once, few, many, or a class if the clone is expanded.

j_gene	d_gene	v_gene	abundance	CDR3nt	CDR3aa
TRBJ2-3	TRBD2	TRBV27	many	TGTGCCAGCAGTTCTCTCCCTAGCGGGAGCTCAGATACGCAGTATTTT	CASSSLPSGSSDTQYF
TRBJ2-3	TRBD2	TRBV7-8	-	TGTGCCAGCAGCTTAGAAGGGGCTAGCGGGAGGCGGGGTACGCAGTATTTT	CASSLEGASGRRGTQYF
TRBJ1-6	-	TRBV11-2	many	TGTGCCAGCAGCGTAACATCGGGGCCAGTCACACCCCTCCACTTT	CASSVTSGPVTPLHF
TRBJ2-1	-	TRBV5-1	-	TGCGCCAGCAGCTTGGTCTCCGTAGATTACAATGAGCAGTTCTTC	CASSLVSVDYNEQFF
TRBJ2-3	-	TRBV6-1	many	TGTGCCAGCAGTGGACTAGATGGCACAGATACGCAGTATTTT	CASSGLDGTDTQYF
TRBJ2-7	-	TRBV4-3	many	TGCGCCAGCAGCCAAGATCGGGACGGGATTTACGAGCAGTACTTC	CASSQDRDGIYEQYF
TRBJ2-1	-	TRBV7-9	many	TGTGCCAGCAGCCCACCCCCCCCTTTCCATGAGCAGTTCTTC	CASSPPPPFHEQFF
TRBJ2-7	TRBD2	TRBV5-1	many	TGCGCCAGCAACCCGGGGGGCTACGAGCAGTACTTC	CASNPGGYEQYF
TRBJ2-1	-	TRBV20-1	many	TGCAGTGCTGCTGGGGACTTAGTCTACAATGAGCAGTTCTTC	CSAAGDLVYNEQFF
TRBJ2-1	TRBD1	TRBV24-1	many	TGTGCCACCAGTGATCCACTTGGGCAGGGGGAAGTGGCTGAGCAGTTCTTC	CATSDPLGQGEVAEQFF
TRBJ2-7	-	TRBV25-1	many	TGTGCCAGCAGTGAATCAGGGCACTCGACCTACGAGCAGTACTTC	CASSESGHSTYEQYF
TRBJ2-7	TRBD1	TRBV18	many	TGTGCCAGCTCACTCGCCGGGACAGGGGCGACCTCGGAGCAGTACTTC	CASSLAGTGATSEQYF
TRBJ2-2	-	TRBV7-2	few	TGTGCCAGCAGCTTAGGGGCCAGGGGTCTCACCGGGGAGCTGTTTTTT	CASSLGARGLTGELFF
TRBJ2-3	TRBD2	TRBV27	-	TGTGCCAGCAGTTCTGCCGGGAGGGATACGCAGTATTTT	CASSSAGRDTQYF
TRBJ2-1	-	TRBV28	many	TGTGCCAGCACCCCTAGGGGGGGGGCGCCCGATGAGCAGTTCTTC	CASTPRGGAPDEQFF
TRBJ2-7	-	TRBV4-2	many	TGTGCCAGCAGCCAAGAGATACAGTACCTCTACGAGCAGTACTTC	CASSQEIQYLYEQYF
TRBJ2-1	-	TRBV7-9	many	TGTGCCAGCAGCCTCCGGGACACCCACAATGAGCAGTTCTTC	CASSLRDTHNEQFF
TRBJ2-1	TRBD2	TRBV3-1	many	TGTGCCAGCAGCTCAGAGCGGGGGAGTTTAGATGAGCAGTTCTTC	CASSSERGSLDEQFF
TRBJ2-5	-	TRBV5-6	many	TGTGCCAGCAGCGAGGCAGGCAGGGGGGAAGAGACCCAGTACTTC	CASSEAGRGEETQYF
TRBJ2-2	-	TRBV14	many	TGTGCCAGCAGCAGGGCGGAATACACCGGGGAGCTGTTTTTT	CASSRAEYTGELFF
TRBJ2-7	-	TRBV4-1	many	TGCGCCAGCAGCCTTGGTTCCGAGCAGTACTTC	CASSLGSEQYF
TRBJ2-1	TRBD1	TRBV6-6	many	TGTGCCAGCAGTTCTACGACAGGGGGCGCGTCCAATGAGCAGTTCTTC	CASSSTTGGASNEQFF
TRBJ2-4	TRBD2	TRBV27	many	TGTGCCAGCAGTTACGGGGGGAACATTCAGTACTTC	CASSYGGNIQYF
TRBJ1-3	-	TRBV4-3	many	TGCGCCAGCAGCCAGGTTGTACCTCCCGGGACGTCGAGCTCTGGAAACACCATATATTTT	CASSQVVPPGTSSSGNTIYF
TRBJ2-1	TRBD2	TRBV11-2	many	TGTGCCAGCAGCTTCGGGGCGGGGGGGCAGTTTGAGCAGTTCTTC	CASSFGAGGQFEQFF
TRBJ1-1	-	TRBV7-6	many	TGTGCCAGCAGCTCGACAGGAAACACTGAAGCTTTCTTT	CASSSTGNTEAFF
TRBJ2-1	TRBD2	TRBV27	many	TGTGCCAGCAGTTTCCTCTCGCCCGGGAGGGACGGTGAGCAGTTCTTC	CASSFLSPGRDGEQFF
TRBJ2-1	TRBD2	TRBV4-1	many	TGCGCCAGCAGCCAATCTATTTACTGGGGCGGGGGGGCCTTGGGTGAGCAGTTCTTC	CASSQSIYWGGGALGEQFF
TRBJ2-2	-	TRBV27	many	TGTGCCAGCAGTTTCTCATCGGTAAAGGGCACCGGGGAGCTGTTTTTT	CASSFSSVKGTGELFF
TRBJ2-2	-	TRBV20-1	many	TGCAGTGCTTCCCCGTTTTGGGGGCCGAACACCGGGGAGCTGTTTTTT	CSASPFWGPNTGELFF
TRBJ2-2	-	TRBV4-3	many	TGCGCCAGCAGCCAAGAGGGCGGGATTTACACCGGGGAGCTGTTTTTT	CASSQEGGIYTGELFF
TRBJ2-2	TRBD2	TRBV4-3	medium-sized	TGCGCCAGCAGCCAAGGACTAGCGGGAGCGGCCGGGGAGCTGTTTTTT	CASSQGLAGAAGELFF
TRBJ2-1	TRBD2	TRBV28	many	TGTGCCAGCAGTTTTCAAGCGGGGACCCGCTCCTACAATGAGCAGTTCTTC	CASSFQAGTRSYNEQFF
TRBJ2-6	TRBD1	TRBV10-3	many	TGTGCCAACTTTGGGACAGGAGTGGCTGGGGCCAACGTCCTGACTTTC	CANFGTGVAGANVLTF
TRBJ2-7	-	TRBV12-3/TRBV12-4	-	TGTGCCAGCAGCTTGCCTCGTACAGCTCATTCCTACGAGCAGTACTTC	CASSLPRTAHSYEQYF
TRBJ2-1	TRBD2	TRBV4-1	many	TGCGCCAGCAGCCAAGCCCTCCGACTAGCGGGGGGGCATGAGCAGTTCTTC	CASSQALRLAGGHEQFF
TRBJ2-7	TRBD2	TRBV20-1	many	TGCAGTGCTCATCCGGCGGGACTAGCGGGAGGGATGGAGGAGCAGTACTTC	CSAHPAGLAGGMEEQYF
TRBJ1-6	-	TRBV11-2	many	TGTGCCAGCAGCTTGGCCCCGAATTCACCCCTCCACTTT	CASSLAPNSPLHF
TRBJ2-1	-	TRBV7-9	many	TGTGCCAGCAGCTTAACAACCGATGAGCAGTTCTTC	CASSLTTDEQFF
TRBJ2-1	TRBD1	TRBV20-1	many	TGCAGTCTCGACAGGGGGGGCAATGAGCAGTTCTTC	CSLDRGGNEQFF
TRBJ2-7	-	TRBV5-1	many	TGCGCCAGCAGCCCCGGAAGGAGTCGCGACGAGCAGTACTTC	CASSPGRSRDEQYF
TRBJ1-2	TRBD1	TRBV25-1	many	TGTGCCAGCAGTGATGGGGGAGGGGGCAACTATGGCTACACCTTC	CASSDGGGGNYGYTF
TRBJ2-3	-	TRBV18	many	TGTGCCAGCTCACCGGGTGGTCCCGGAGATACGCAGTATTTT	CASSPGGPGDTQYF
TRBJ2-7	TRBD1	TRBV7-6	many	TGTGCCAGCAGCTTAGAGCATACAGGGGGCGACGAGCAGTACTTC	CASSLEHTGGDEQYF
TRBJ2-1	-	TRBV18	many	TGTGCCAGCTCACCACCGAGCAATGAGCAGTTCTTC	CASSPPSNEQFF